This T cell receptor (beta chain) stems from a study of T-cell memory formation after mild COVID-19. Across the whole study: TCR clusters were largely donor specific.

CDR1 and CDR2 (germline): SEHNR, FQNEAQ (reference sequence). V was shortened by 0 bases and J by 3 bases, with 11 bases between the two germline ends. This CDR3 is built from 15 residues. As regards this clonotype: The antigen remains unidentified.

Study-level points and caveats: There was no confirmation that second-wave clones peaking on day 37 were SARS-CoV-2 specific.

TCR alpha and TCR beta cDNA libraries carrying sample barcodes and UMIs were produced by 5'RACE using constant-segment primers. TCRdb reprocessed the 5' RACE reads via MiXCR and lists one record per CDR3 protein. The data contain about half a million distinct CDR3 sequences, around a sixth of them seen just once; the ten biggest clones take up roughly 12%. The sequencing input was PBMCs or a T cell subset sorted from them (not recorded which). The chain employs TRBV7-9 and TRBJ2-5; the D is unclear. The source is an adult woman who had mild COVID-19 (a few samples of this study predate the infection). Cell type and time point are not known. CDR3 in amino acids: CASSLAGQTKETQYF. CDR3 bases: TGTGCCAGCAGCTTAGCTGGGCAGACAAAAGAGACCCAGTACTTC.